What follows are 5 T cell receptor beta chains derived from one specimen sequenced in a study of vaccination effects on CD4 cells after COVID-19. No antigens are known for them. ViraFEST used viral peptide pools to expand antigen-specific CD4+ T cells before sequencing. Subsequent to a culture period of about ten days, CD4+ T cells were isolated. Clones were read by immunoSEQ multiplex PCR, and TCRdb kept only the in-frame ones, dropping some. The table records 50,000 or so clones, around 86% of them present only once. Sample: CD4+ T cells from PBMCs cultured with HCoV-229E spike peptides, taken before COVID-19 vaccination. The receptors were sampled from a human donor who received a COVID-19 vaccine.

This clone was recorded a few times. V gene TRBV7-2 combines with J gene TRBJ2-5; 13 positions match TRBD2. Germline values: CDR1 SGHTA, CDR2 FQGNSA. CDR3 size: 13 residues. The junction had 2 bases not matched to a gene; V was cut back by 6 bases and J by 7 bases. CDR3 in DNA: TGTGCCAGCAGACGACTAGCGGGGGGGACCCAGTACTTC. Residues: CASRRLAGGTQYF.

The rearrangement joins TRBV27 to TRBJ2-3; weak D call: TRBD1 (5 bases). This CDR3 spans 11 amino acids. The ends were cut back, 8 bases at V and 4 bases at J, with 7 bases in the middle. The germline V gene encodes CDR1 MNHEY and CDR2 SMNVEV (reference sequence). The chain's CDR3 is CASGHADTQYF. The CDR3 bases are TGTGCCAGCGGACATGCAGATACGCAGTATTTT.

V is TRBV7-9 and J is TRBJ1-1, with 9 bases identical to TRBD1. CDR1 and CDR2 (germline): SEHNR, FQNEAQ (reference sequence). CDR3 length: 14 amino acids. The V segment lost 6 bases and the J segment 5 bases; nucleotides outside the gene matches: 7. The CDR3 loop reads CASRSQTGGTEAFF. DNA for the CDR3: TGTGCCAGCAGATCTCAGACAGGGGGGACTGAAGCTTTCTTT.

This chain connects TRBV7-9 to TRBJ2-7; 7 nucleotides line up with TRBD1. Losses at the gene ends were 5 bases for V and 5 bases for J; bases not matched to a gene: 9. The V gene's germline CDR1 is SEHNR and CDR2 FQNEAQ (reference sequence). This CDR3 comprises 14 residues. CDR3 coding DNA: TGTGCCAGCAGCATTCCCGACAGGGTCCACGAGCAGTACGTC. Amino acid sequence: CASSIPDRVHEQYV.

This clone has only one observation. Here the CDR3 reads CATSDLTSTDTQYF. CDR3 DNA: TGTGCCACCAGTGACTTGACTAGCACAGATACGCAGTATTTT. The V gene is TRBV24-1, the J gene TRBJ2-3; D not certain. The CDR3 contains 14 residues. Germline V gene lookup returns CDR1 KGHDR and CDR2 SFDVKD. V lost 4 bases and J 0 bases, leaving 7 bases between the germline ends.